The 30 T cell receptor beta chains presented below share a single source sample, sequenced in a study of T cells after yellow fever vaccination. Using its own MiXCR run on the 5' RACE reads, TCRdb lists one record per CDR3 protein. There are more than 350,000 distinct CDR3 sequences in the sample; around 10% occur only once, and roughly 18% lies in the top ten. The sequenced sample was PBMCs, obtained on the day of the first yellow fever vaccination. Source of these receptors: a young man who received the YFV17D yellow fever vaccine.

This clonotype was seen many times. The rearrangement links TRBV5-1 to TRBJ2-1, with D possibly TRBD1 on 5 matching bases. Germline V gene sequence: CDR1 SGHRS, CDR2 YFSETQ. Trimming took 0 bases from V and 12 from J, leaving 7 bases between them. This CDR3 region has 11 residues. CDR3 coding DNA: TGCGCCAGCAGCTTGGAAGGGGCGCAGTTCTTC. Its protein product is CASSLEGAQFF.

The V and J genes are TRBV19 and TRBJ1-3, with D possibly being TRBD1 (5 bases). Per the germline V gene, CDR1 is LNHDA and CDR2 is SQIVND (reference sequence). The CDR3 consists of 15 residues. V was cut by 4 bases and J by 1 base, with 11 bases left in between. CDR3 amino acids: CASSTLDSSGNTIYF. In nucleotides, the CDR3 is TGTGCCAGTAGTACACTCGACAGTTCTGGAAACACCATATATTTT.

The table lists this clonotype with many counts. This chain connects TRBV7-2 to TRBJ1-5; D gene unclear. The CDR3 sequence is 14 residues long. Germline assignment: CDR1 SGHTA and CDR2 FQGNSA. Trimming stripped 1 base from V and 6 bases from J, with 10 bases between. In DNA, the CDR3 is TGTGCCAGCAGCTTAGTCCAGGCAGCTCAGCCCCAGCATTTT. Its translation: CASSLVQAAQPQHF.

This clonotype was counted only a few times. This chain uses TRBV20-1 with TRBJ1-1; possible D gene TRBD1, 5 bases. Trimming removed 8 bases at V and 4 bases at J, with 14 bases between. The V gene's germline CDR1 is DFQATT and CDR2 SNEGSKA (reference sequence). The CDR3 covers 12 residues. CDR3 region: CSLWGSATEAFF. CDR3 nucleotide sequence: TGCAGTCTGTGGGGCTCGGCCACTGAAGCTTTCTTT.

Only a few counts were recorded for this clonotype. The rearrangement joins TRBV6-2 or TRBV6-3 to TRBJ2-5; D gene unclear. Germline CDR1 MNHEY, CDR2 SVGEGT. The CDR3 runs to 13 residues. The germline V and J ends were trimmed by 2 bases and 5 bases, with 9 bases remaining between them. The CDR3 here is CASSYRRWETQYF. The CDR3 region has the DNA TGTGCCAGCAGTTACAGGCGTTGGGAGACCCAGTACTTC.

With regard to this clonotype: No conserved phenylalanine or tryptophan ends this CDR3, so it is likely a read error. The J gene is TRBJ1-4, the V gene TRBV4-2, with no clear D. The CDR3 totals 14 residues. Germline loops: CDR1 LGHNA, CDR2 YNFKEQ. The CDR3 DNA follows: TGTGCCAGGAGCCCCGGTCTCCTCTGCTGGGCACTGTTTTGT. It specifies CARSPGLLCWALFC.

This CDR3 is CASSQSSGHTPFF. The CDR3 nucleotides read TGCGCCAGCAGCCAGTCCTCGGGACACACCCCGTTCTTC. The rearrangement links TRBV4-3 to TRBJ2-1, with TRBD1 as a possible D gene (6 bases). The V and J ends lost 3 bases and 15 bases respectively, with 18 bases between them. This CDR3 has 13 residues. Germline CDR1 reads LGHNA; CDR2 reads YSLEER.

This clonotype was counted only a few times. This chain links TRBV20-1 with TRBJ2-2; D possibly corresponds to TRBD2 (6 bases). The CDR3 has 14 residues. Trimming took 3 bases from V and 4 from J, leaving 12 bases between them. CDR1 and CDR2 from the germline V gene are DFQATT and SNEGSKA (reference sequence). The CDR3 is CSASWGVSTGELFF. The CDR3 DNA follows: TGCAGTGCTAGTTGGGGGGTGTCCACCGGGGAGCTGTTTTTT.

This clonotype has only a few counts. The chain is built from TRBV14 and TRBJ2-7; 8 bases fit TRBD2. V dropped 3 bases and J dropped 3; count of bases not matched to a gene: 10. The CDR3 covers 16 residues. CDR1 SGHDN and CDR2 FVKESK come from the germline V gene. This CDR3 is CASSHPGGGLLYEQYF. CDR3 coding DNA: TGTGCCAGCAGCCATCCGGGGGGGGGCCTCCTCTACGAGCAGTACTTC.

The chain carries TRBV7-3 and TRBJ1-5; D call uncertain. The CDR3 sequence is 13 residues long. V dropped 2 bases and J dropped 5 bases, with 7 bases sitting between them. The germline CDR1 and CDR2 sequences are SGHTA and FQGTGA. CDR3 in DNA: TGTGCCAGCAGCTTAGAACCGTATCAGCCCCAGCATTTT. The encoded protein is CASSLEPYQPQHF.

The V and J genes are TRBV4-3 and TRBJ1-2; D call uncertain. CDR3 length: 16 amino acids. From germline, CDR1 is LGHNA and CDR2 YSLEER. Trimming left V 0 bases short and J 7 bases short, with 18 bases between. CDR3 residues: CASSQDGSLVAGGYTF. The CDR3 DNA is TGCGCCAGCAGCCAAGATGGGTCCTTAGTGGCGGGTGGCTACACCTTC.

The genes are TRBV7-9 and TRBJ2-7; 7 bases map to TRBD1. The CDR3 runs 14 residues. V lost 5 bases to trimming and J lost 3 bases; unmatched junction nucleotides: 7. CDR1 and CDR2 from the germline V gene are SEHNR and FQNEAQ (reference sequence). CDR3 amino acids: CASSPTTGSYEQYF. The CDR3, as DNA: TGTGCCAGCAGCCCGACGACAGGGAGCTACGAGCAGTACTTC.

To note about this clonotype: This sequence may be a read error, since a much larger clone differs from it by one base. The rearrangement joins TRBV28 to TRBJ2-2; D not certain. Germline V gene data show CDR1 as MDHEN and CDR2 as SYDVKM. CDR3 size: 12 residues. Trimming took off 6 bases at V and 4 bases at J, with 6 bases between the two ends. The CDR3 DNA sequence: TGTGCCAGCAGCAAGACCACCGGGGAGCTGTTTTTT. Amino acid sequence: CASSKTTGELFF.

The J gene is TRBJ2-7, the V gene TRBV20-1; 9 nucleotides line up with TRBD2. Germline V CDR1 and CDR2: DFQATT, SNEGSKA (reference sequence). The CDR3 totals 14 residues. Trimming removed 6 bases from V and 6 bases from J; junction bases left unmatched: 12. For the CDR3, the DNA is TGCAGTGCAGGAGGGGTGAGCGGGGGGCGCGAGCAGTACTTC. It specifies CSAGGVSGGREQYF.

This clonotype is deemed large. The chain carries TRBV7-2 and TRBJ1-1; 7 bases align to TRBD1. CDR1 and CDR2 (germline): SGHTA, FQGNSA. Losses at the gene ends were 4 bases for V and 4 bases for J; bases not matched to a gene: 3. This CDR3 spans 13 amino acids. CDR3 residues: CASSYRQGTEAFF. The CDR3 DNA is TGTGCCAGCAGCTACCGACAGGGCACTGAAGCTTTCTTT.

This clonotype came up a few times. V gene TRBV4-2 combines with J gene TRBJ2-3, with TRBD2 matching 9 bases. V lost 1 base, J lost 1 base, and 6 bases stayed unmatched. In germline, CDR1 is LGHNA, CDR2 YNFKEQ. CDR3 length: 17 residues. CDR3 sequence: CASSQAVRTSGTDTQYF. DNA of the CDR3: TGTGCCAGCAGCCAAGCGGTAAGGACTAGCGGCACAGATACGCAGTATTTT.

J is TRBJ1-1 and V is TRBV6-2 or TRBV6-3; D unresolved. Trimming stripped 6 bases from V and 0 bases from J, with 11 bases between. The CDR3 loop spans 14 amino acids. Germline loops: CDR1 MNHEY, CDR2 SVGEGT. In DNA, the CDR3 is TGTGCCAGCAGAGCACAAATTCTGAACACTGAAGCTTTCTTT. It encodes CASRAQILNTEAFF.

This clonotype was seen a few times. CDR3 in amino acids: CASSAGTGDEAFF. In DNA form, the CDR3 reads TGTGCCAGCAGTGCCGGGACAGGGGATGAAGCTTTCTTT. The J gene is TRBJ1-1, the V gene TRBV12-3 or TRBV12-4, with TRBD1 matching 10 bases. There are 13 residues in the CDR3. J lost 7 bases, V lost 5 bases, and 4 bases had no gene match.

This clonotype was observed many times. The chain has TRBV10-3 and TRBJ1-5; D may be TRBD1 (5 bases). V was pared by 7 bases and J by 4 bases, with 17 bases between. Germline CDR1 is ENHRY and CDR2 is SYGVKD. This CDR3 is built from 15 residues. The CDR3 DNA is TGTGCCATCAAAAAGGACGGACAACATAATCAGCCCCAGCATTTT. It specifies CAIKKDGQHNQPQHF.

The CDR3 reads CSAGESISNQPQHF. CDR3 in DNA: TGCAGTGCTGGGGAGTCTATCAGCAATCAGCCCCAGCATTTT. The V gene is TRBV20-1, the J gene TRBJ1-5, with D unclear. Germline CDR1 reads DFQATT; CDR2 reads SNEGSKA (reference sequence). The ends were cut back, 5 bases at V and 1 base at J, with 12 bases in the middle. CDR3 length: 14 amino acids.

The genes are TRBV20-1 and TRBJ2-1, with 9 bases matching TRBD1. The CDR3 extends over 15 amino acids. CDR1 DFQATT and CDR2 SNEGSKA come from the germline V gene (reference sequence). After removal of 3 bases from V and 3 bases from J, the junction contained 6 bases not matched to a gene. Here the CDR3 DNA reads TGCAGTGCTAGCGACGGGGGACAGGGCTACAATGAGCAGTTCTTC. This sequence encodes CSASDGGQGYNEQFF.

This clonotype was observed at least ten times. The chain carries TRBV7-8 and TRBJ2-3; D tentatively reads TRBD1 or TRBD2 (5 bases each). V lost 5 bases and J lost 2, with 11 bases in between. The germline CDR1 and CDR2 sequences are SGHVS and FQNEAQ. The CDR3 runs to 14 residues. This CDR3 is CASSPGTFTDTQYF. CDR3 in DNA: TGTGCCAGCAGCCCGGGGACCTTCACAGATACGCAGTATTTT.

The J gene is TRBJ2-1, the V gene TRBV5-5; the D is unclear. This CDR3 spans 16 amino acids. CDR1 is SGHKS, CDR2 YYEKEE, per germline (reference sequence). Trimming removed 0 bases at V and 7 bases at J, with 17 bases between. CDR3 sequence reads: CASSLDQVVTMNEQFF. The CDR3 DNA reads as TGTGCCAGCAGCTTGGACCAGGTCGTTACGATGAATGAGCAGTTCTTC. Complete variable domain (other parts from reference TRBV5-5 and TRBJ2-1): DAGVTQSPTHLIKTRGQQVTLRCSPISGHKSVSWYQQVLGQGPQFIFQYYEKEERGRGNFPDRFSARQFPNYSSELNVNALLLGDSALYLCASSLDQVVTMNEQFFGPGTRLTVL.

This sequence joins TRBV7-2 and TRBJ1-5; D remains ambiguous. Germline-derived CDR1 and CDR2 are SGHTA and FQGNSA. Trimming cost V 2 bases and J 5 bases, with 13 bases left between them. CDR3 length equals 15 residues. The CDR3 sequence is CASSLRLSGDQPQHF. The CDR3 coding sequence is TGTGCCAGCAGCTTACGGCTTTCAGGAGATCAGCCCCAGCATTTT. The entire variable domain, with the rest obtained from reference TRBV7-2 and TRBJ1-5, is as follows: GAGVSQSPSNKVTEKGKDVELRCDPISGHTALYWYRQSLGQGLEFLIYFQGNSAPDKSGLPSDRFSAERTGGSVSTLTIQRTQQEDSAVYLCASSLRLSGDQPQHFGDGTRLSIL.

This clonotype was detected a few times. The rearrangement joins TRBV11-1 to TRBJ2-1; 9 bases match TRBD1. The CDR3 is 15 amino acids. The J segment lost 4 bases and the V segment lost 5 bases, leaving 6 bases of the junction unmatched. Germline V gene lookup returns CDR1 SGHAT and CDR2 FQDESV (reference sequence). The CDR3 reads CASSQQGARYNEQFF. DNA of the CDR3: TGTGCCAGCAGCCAACAGGGGGCGCGTTACAATGAGCAGTTCTTC.

V is TRBV28 and J is TRBJ1-1; D is perhaps TRBD1 (6 bases). The V end lost 5 bases, the J end lost 5 bases, and 18 bases lay between the germline ends. This CDR3 region has 15 residues. The germline CDR1 and CDR2 sequences are MDHEN and SYDVKM. This chain's CDR3 is CASSINRAWGTEAFF. The CDR3 DNA follows: TGTGCCAGCAGTATAAACAGGGCGTGGGGAACTGAAGCTTTCTTT.

This clonotype has just a few counts. The V call is TRBV20-1, the J call TRBJ1-2; no reliable D call. The CDR3 length is 11 residues. CDR1 DFQATT and CDR2 SNEGSKA come from the germline V gene (reference sequence). V lost 3 bases and J 7 bases, leaving 9 bases between the germline ends. In DNA form, the CDR3 reads TGCAGTGCTAGGAACGTCGGTGGCTACACCTTC. This sequence encodes CSARNVGGYTF.

The sample holds many counts of this clonotype. The chain links TRBV6-2 or TRBV6-3 to TRBJ2-1; the D call may be TRBD1 or TRBD2 (6 bases each). The length of the CDR3 is 12 residues. Germline CDR1 MNHEY, CDR2 SVGEGT. V shed 8 bases and J shed 10 bases, with 15 bases lying between them. CDR3 nucleotide sequence: TGTGCCAGCCACGGGGGCAGGCTGGAGCAGTTCTTC. This encodes CASHGGRLEQFF.

The V and J genes are TRBV7-2 and TRBJ2-4; D is unclear. Trimming left V 6 bases short and J 3 bases short, with 6 bases between. The CDR3 is made up of 12 amino acids. Germline V gene lookup returns CDR1 SGHTA and CDR2 FQGNSA. The CDR3 DNA reads as TGTGCCAGCAGACAGAACAAAAACATTCAGTACTTC. It yields the protein CASRQNKNIQYF.

This clonotype was found a few times. The chain is built from TRBV5-1 and TRBJ1-5, with D uncertain. The V gene's germline CDR1 is SGHRS and CDR2 YFSETQ. V was pared by 2 bases and J by 11 bases, with 5 bases between. CDR3 length: 10 amino acids. The CDR3 is CASSFPAQHF. In DNA, the CDR3 is TGCGCCAGCAGCTTTCCGGCCCAGCATTTT.